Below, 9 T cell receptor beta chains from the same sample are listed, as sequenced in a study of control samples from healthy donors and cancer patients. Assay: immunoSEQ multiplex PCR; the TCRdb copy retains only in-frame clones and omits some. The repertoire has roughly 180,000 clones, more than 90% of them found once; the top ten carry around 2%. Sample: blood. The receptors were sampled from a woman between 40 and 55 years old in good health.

CDR3 nucleotides: TGTGCCAGCAGTCCTGCGGATGGGTTTGTTAGCAATCAGCCCCAGCATTTT. As protein: CASSPADGFVSNQPQHF. The chain employs TRBV27 and TRBJ1-5; no clear D gene. Trimming removed 5 bases from V and 0 bases from J, with 17 bases in between. CDR1 and CDR2 (germline): MNHEY, SMNVEV (reference sequence). The CDR3 runs to 17 residues.

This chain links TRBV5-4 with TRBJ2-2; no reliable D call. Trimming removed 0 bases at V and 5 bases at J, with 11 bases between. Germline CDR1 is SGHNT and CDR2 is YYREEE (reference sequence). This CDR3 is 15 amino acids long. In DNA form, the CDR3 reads TGTGCCAGCAGCTTGGGCGGTAGGGCAACCGGGGAGCTGTTTTTT. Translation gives CASSLGGRATGELFF.

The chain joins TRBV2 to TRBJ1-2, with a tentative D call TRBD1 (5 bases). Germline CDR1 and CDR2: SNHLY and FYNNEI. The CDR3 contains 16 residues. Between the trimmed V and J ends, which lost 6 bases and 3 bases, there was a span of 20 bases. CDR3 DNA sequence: TGTGCCAGCAGGGTCCCCCCGCAGGGCCCGGACTATGGCTACACCTTC. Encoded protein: CASRVPPQGPDYGYTF.

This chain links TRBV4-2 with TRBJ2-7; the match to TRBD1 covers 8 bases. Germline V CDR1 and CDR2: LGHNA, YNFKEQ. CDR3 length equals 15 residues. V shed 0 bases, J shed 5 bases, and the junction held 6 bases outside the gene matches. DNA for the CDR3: TGTGCCAGCAGCCAAGAGGGACAGGTTATTCACGAGCAGTACTTC. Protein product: CASSQEGQVIHEQYF.

The CDR3 DNA sequence: TGTGCCAGCAGCGGGACGACAGGGGGGTCTGGAAACACCATATATTTT. Translation gives CASSGTTGGSGNTIYF. The chain has TRBV6-6 and TRBJ1-3; 9 nucleotides line up with TRBD1. Germline V CDR1 and CDR2: MNHNY, SVGAGI (reference sequence). The CDR3 spans 16 residues. With V trimmed by 6 bases and J by 1 base, 7 bases remained unmatched.

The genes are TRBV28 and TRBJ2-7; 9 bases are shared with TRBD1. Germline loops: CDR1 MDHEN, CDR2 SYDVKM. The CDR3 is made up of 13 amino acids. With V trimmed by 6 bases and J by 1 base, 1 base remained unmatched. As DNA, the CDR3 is TGTGCCAGCAGAGGGACAGGGTCCTACGAGCAGTACTTC. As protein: CASRGTGSYEQYF.

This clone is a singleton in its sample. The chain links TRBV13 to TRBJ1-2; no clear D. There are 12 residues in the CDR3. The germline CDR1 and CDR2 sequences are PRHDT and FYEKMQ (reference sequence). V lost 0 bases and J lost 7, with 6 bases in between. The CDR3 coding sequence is TGTGCCAGCAGCTTAGGAGGTAGTGGCTACACCTTC. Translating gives CASSLGGSGYTF. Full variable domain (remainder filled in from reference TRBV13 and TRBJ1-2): AAGVIQSPRHLIKEKRETATLKCYPIPRHDTVYWYQQGPGQDPQFLISFYEKMQSDKGSIPDRFSAQQFSDYHSELNMSSLELGDSALYFCASSLGGSGYTFGSGTRLTVV.

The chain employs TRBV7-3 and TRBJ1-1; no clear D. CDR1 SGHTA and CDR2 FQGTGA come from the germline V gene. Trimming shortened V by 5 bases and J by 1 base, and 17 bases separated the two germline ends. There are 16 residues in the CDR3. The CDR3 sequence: CASSPGPYTGNTEAFF. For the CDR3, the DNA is TGTGCCAGCAGCCCCGGCCCATATACCGGGAACACTGAAGCTTTCTTT.

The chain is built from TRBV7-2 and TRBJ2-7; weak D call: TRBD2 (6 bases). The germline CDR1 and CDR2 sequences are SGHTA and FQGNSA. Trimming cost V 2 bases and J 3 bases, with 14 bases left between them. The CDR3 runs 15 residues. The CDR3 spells CASSLSPGEYYEQYF. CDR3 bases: TGTGCCAGCAGCTTAAGTCCGGGGGAGTACTACGAGCAGTACTTC.